This is a list of T cell receptor beta chains from one sample in a study of regulatory T cells in long-lasting Graves disease. TCRdb called the multiplex PCR reads again in MiXCR, with one record for every CDR3 protein. This sample yields 300,000 to 400,000 distinct CDR3 sequences, of which over 15% are seen a single time; about 27% belongs to the top ten. This sample also belongs to another study, concerning T cells in Graves' hyperthyroidism and ophthalmopathy.

The sample was peripheral blood mononuclear cells (PBMCs), taken at new diagnosis, from a patient treated with antithyroid drugs. These receptors were taken from a man aged 35 to 55 with Graves disease. CDR3s include the opening cysteine and the closing phenylalanine or tryptophan. The D gene is left open where the match is weak. Size is omitted from some rows. Given values are once, few, many or a class for expanded clones.

CDR3 length	V gene	clone size	D gene	J gene	CDR3 DNA	CDR3 protein
14	TRBV10-3	few	NA	TRBJ1-6	TGTGCCATCAGCGGCGGCTCCTATAATTCACCCCTCCACTTT	CAISGGSYNSPLHF
16	TRBV19	many	NA	TRBJ1-6	TGTGCCAGTAGTATAACGGGCGGGGGTCGCAATTCACCCCTCCACTTT	CASSITGGGRNSPLHF
15	TRBV28	many	TRBD1	TRBJ1-6	TGTGCCAGCAGTCCCGGGACAGCTGGAAATTCACCCCTCCACTTT	CASSPGTAGNSPLHF
14	TRBV11-2	NA	TRBD2	TRBJ2-7	TGTGCCAGCAGCTCCTTAGCGGGCCCCCACGAGCAGTACTTC	CASSSLAGPHEQYF
13	TRBV28	many	NA	TRBJ1-6	TGTGCCAGCACACCGGGACATCTAACACCCCTCCACTTT	CASTPGHLTPLHF
17	TRBV4-1	NA	NA	TRBJ1-2	TGCGCCAGCAGCCAAGATGGGTTCAGAGGCAGCTCCTATGGCTACACCTTC	CASSQDGFRGSSYGYTF
14	TRBV5-1	NA	NA	TRBJ2-5	TGCGCCAGCAGCCAAAGAGACACGACGGAGACCCAGTACTTC	CASSQRDTTETQYF
16	TRBV3-2	many	NA	TRBJ1-1	TGTGCCAGCAGCCAAGATACAGGGGGAGGGAACACTGAAGCTTTCTTT	CASSQDTGGGNTEAFF
14	TRBV11-2	few	TRBD1	TRBJ1-4	TGTGCCAGCAGCTCGGACAGGTTCAATGAAAAACTGTTTTTT	CASSSDRFNEKLFF
15	TRBV5-1	many	NA	TRBJ2-2	TGCGCCAGCAGCTCGGGACCACTGAGGACCGGGGAGCTGTTTTTT	CASSSGPLRTGELFF
15	TRBV12-3/TRBV12-4	many	TRBD2	TRBJ2-3	TGTGCCAGCAGTTTAAATAGCGGGGGGTCAGATACGCAGTATTTT	CASSLNSGGSDTQYF